These 15 T cell receptor beta chains came from one sample sequenced in a study of T cell responses to AZD1222 COVID-19 vaccine. Assay used: immunoSEQ multiplex PCR; TCRdb lists only in-frame clones, some missing. The profile shows some 160,000 clones, 90% to 95% of them singletons. The specimen was peripheral blood, collected on day 0 of AZD1222 vaccination. These receptor sequences come from an adult in good health.

This clone was seen just once. The chain employs TRBV15 and TRBJ2-6; D is ambiguous. This CDR3 contains 11 residues. The V gene's germline CDR1 is LNHNV and CDR2 YYDKDF (reference sequence). Deletions cut 8 bases from V and 1 base from J, with 0 bases between. CDR3 DNA sequence: TGTGCCACCTCTGGGGCCAACGTCCTGACTTTC. It codes for CATSGANVLTF.

This clone has only one observation. The CDR3 DNA sequence: TGTGCCAGTAGCGACCCCGGGACAGGGCGAACTGAAGCTTTCTTT. Its translation: CASSDPGTGRTEAFF. The chain carries TRBV19 and TRBJ1-1; 9 bases line up with TRBD1. J lost 5 bases, V lost 6 bases, and 10 bases had no gene match. Germline CDR1 is LNHDA and CDR2 is SQIVND (reference sequence). This CDR3 has 15 residues. Drawing the rest from reference TRBV19 and TRBJ1-1, the complete variable domain is DGGITQSPKYLFRKEGQNVTLSCEQNLNHDAMYWYRQDPGQGLRLIYYSQIVNDFQKGDIAEGYSVSREKKESFPLTVTSAQKNPTAFYLCASSDPGTGRTEAFFGQGTRLTVV.

V and J are TRBV7-9 and TRBJ2-2; D might be TRBD1 (5 bases). Trimming took 1 base from V and 5 from J, leaving 14 bases between them. CDR3 length: 16 amino acids. Germline CDR1 is SEHNR and CDR2 is FQNEAQ (reference sequence). The CDR3 DNA reads TGTGCCAGCAGCTTAGGATTACAGGTTATGACCGGGGAGCTGTTTTTT. Encoded protein: CASSLGLQVMTGELFF.

On this clone: Other nucleotide sequences from this sample produce the same CDR3. The chain uses TRBV5-1 and TRBJ1-5, with D possibly matching TRBD1 (5 bases). The germline gives CDR1 SGHRS, CDR2 YFSETQ. V was shortened by 1 base and J by 7 bases, with 9 bases between the two germline ends. This CDR3 comprises 13 residues. CDR3 in DNA: TGCGCCAGCAGCTTGACGGGGGACCAGCCCCAGCATTTT. Its translation is CASSLTGDQPQHF.

The gene calls are TRBV5-6 and TRBJ1-2; D possibly corresponds to TRBD1 (5 bases). V lost 4 bases, J lost 5 bases, and 18 bases lay in between. This CDR3 comprises 15 residues. The V gene's germline CDR1 is SGHDT and CDR2 YYEEEE. Here the CDR3 reads CASSPGGELPYGYTF. The CDR3 coding sequence is TGTGCCAGCAGCCCTGGGGGGGAACTACCGTATGGCTACACCTTC.

This chain uses TRBV7-9 with TRBJ1-2, with D possibly TRBD1 on 6 matching bases. The germline V gene has CDR1 SEHNR and CDR2 FQNEAQ (reference sequence). Between the trimmed V and J ends, which lost 4 bases and 5 bases, there was a span of 14 bases. The CDR3 is made up of 14 amino acids. Written as DNA, the CDR3 is TGTGCCAGCAGCTCCTGGACAGAGTATTATGGCTACACCTTC. It is translated as CASSSWTEYYGYTF.

Here the CDR3 DNA reads TGTGCCTGCCGGGACAGGGAAAGTCAGCCCCAGCATTTT. Encoded protein: CACRDRESQPQHF. This chain joins TRBV19 and TRBJ1-5, with 9 positions matching TRBD1. V shed 11 bases and J 6 bases; nucleotides not matched to a gene: 8. The CDR3 is 13 residues long. The germline gives CDR1 LNHDA, CDR2 SQIVND (reference sequence).

This clone was picked up many times. V is TRBV19 and J is TRBJ2-3; unclear D gene. Per germline, CDR1 LNHDA and CDR2 SQIVND (reference sequence). This CDR3 is 17 amino acids long. The V end lost 7 bases, the J end lost 0 bases, and 20 bases lay between the germline ends. The CDR3 loop is CASIRTARGVSTDTQYF. The CDR3 DNA reads TGTGCCAGTATCAGAACAGCGCGTGGGGTTAGCACAGATACGCAGTATTTT.

The CDR3 loop is CASGLSGATGELFF. The CDR3 DNA reads as TGTGCCAGCGGTCTCAGCGGGGCCACCGGGGAGCTGTTTTTT. The rearrangement joins TRBV6-5 to TRBJ2-2, with 7 bases matching TRBD2. In germline, CDR1 is MNHEY, CDR2 SVGAGI. CDR3 length: 14 residues. Germline trimming cut 8 bases from V and 4 bases from J; bases unmatched to any gene: 7.

The chain's CDR3 is CASSPGLQETQYF. In DNA form, the CDR3 reads TGTGCCAGCAGCCCGGGCCTTCAAGAGACCCAGTACTTC. The J gene is TRBJ2-5, the V gene TRBV5-8; D is uncertain. V lost 4 bases and J 2 bases, leaving 9 bases between the germline ends. The germline gives CDR1 SGHTS, CDR2 YDEGEE. The CDR3 runs to 13 residues.

The chain combines TRBV5-6 with TRBJ1-6; TRBD1 might be the D (5 bases). In germline, CDR1 is SGHDT, CDR2 YYEEEE. V was shortened by 2 bases and J by 8 bases, with 11 bases between the two germline ends. The CDR3 is made up of 14 amino acids. Written as DNA, the CDR3 is TGTGCCAGCAGCTTTTGGGGGAGGGATTCACCCCTCCACTTT. It is translated as CASSFWGRDSPLHF.

This sequence joins TRBV2 and TRBJ1-1, with unresolved D. V was cut by 2 bases and J by 0 bases, with 7 bases left in between. The CDR3 spans 14 residues. CDR1 is SNHLY, CDR2 FYNNEI, per germline. CDR3 sequence reads: CASSELGMNTEAFF. CDR3 DNA: TGTGCCAGCAGTGAACTGGGGATGAACACTGAAGCTTTCTTT. Based on the CDR3 plus reference TRBV2 and TRBJ1-1, the full variable domain is EPEVTQTPSHQVTQMGQEVILRCVPISNHLYFYWYRQILGQKVEFLVSFYNNEISEKSEIFDDQFSVERPDGSNFTLKIRSTKLEDSAMYFCASSELGMNTEAFFGQGTRLTVV.

Only a few counts were recorded for this clone. This chain connects TRBV27 to TRBJ2-1; possibly TRBD1 or TRBD2 for D (5 bases each). Trimming removed 6 bases at V and 10 bases at J, with 13 bases between. This CDR3 comprises 12 residues. CDR1 is MNHEY and CDR2 is SMNVEV in the germline V gene (reference sequence). CDR3 in amino acids: CASRGDAAEQFF. DNA for the CDR3: TGTGCCAGCAGAGGGGACGCGGCCGAGCAGTTCTTC.

The chain carries TRBV6-5 and TRBJ1-1; 7 nucleotides align to TRBD1. V shed 6 bases and J 4 bases; nucleotides not matched to a gene: 5. Germline V gene sequence: CDR1 MNHEY, CDR2 SVGAGI. The CDR3 has 13 residues. The CDR3 DNA sequence: TGTGCCAGCAGATGGGGACAGTTCACTGAAGCTTTCTTT. The encoded protein is CASRWGQFTEAFF.

The CDR3 nucleotides read TGCGCCAGCAGCTTGGTTGGAGGGGTCTTTGGAAACACCATATATTTT. Its protein is CASSLVGGVFGNTIYF. The chain links TRBV5-1 to TRBJ1-3; D may be TRBD1 (5 bases). The CDR3 is made up of 16 amino acids. Trimming took off 0 bases at V and 3 bases at J, with 13 bases between the two ends. The germline gives CDR1 SGHRS, CDR2 YFSETQ. Drawing the rest from reference TRBV5-1 and TRBJ1-3, the complete variable domain is KAGVTQTPRYLIKTRGQQVTLSCSPISGHRSVSWYQQTPGQGLQFLFEYFSETQRNKGNFPGRFSGRQFSNSRSEMNVSTLELGDSALYLCASSLVGGVFGNTIYFGEGSWLTVV.